A single sample gave rise to the 25 T cell receptor beta chains below, sequenced in a study of T-cell memory formation after mild COVID-19 (TCRdb year 2021). Receptor amplification or capture employed 5' RACE. Reads for this sample came from an Illumina NovaSeq 6000. TCRdb reprocessed the public reads (quality trimming at Q25 with fastp, clone calling with MiXCR) and kept in-frame beta chains. Each CDR3 protein gets just one entry, which takes the most common genes and DNA from the rows behind it. The sample table shows a few hundred thousand distinct CDR3 sequences, and over 15% are seen once. The top ten clones comprise roughly a fifth of the sample. The sequenced sample consisted of PBMCs or a T cell subset sorted from them (not recorded which). The receptors here all came from a man younger than 30 who had mild COVID-19 (a few samples of this study predate the infection). The sample titles of this study are shuffled in the database, so cell type and time point are left out; the donor was told from shared clones.

The chain uses TRBV20-1 and TRBJ1-1; D remains unclear. CDR3 size: 13 residues. The V end was cut by 6 bases, the J end by 2 bases, with 13 bases between. CDR1 is DFQATT and CDR2 is SNEGSKA in the germline V gene (reference sequence). CDR3 in amino acids: CSAPRQLNTEAFF. As DNA, the CDR3 is TGCAGTGCCCCTAGGCAACTAAACACTGAAGCTTTCTTT.

The CDR3 loop is CASSSISGGGNEQFF. CDR3 sequence (DNA): TGTGCCAGCAGCTCCATTAGCGGGGGTGGGAATGAGCAGTTCTTC. The chain combines TRBV7-2 with TRBJ2-1; 9 bases are a match to TRBD2. This CDR3 spans 15 amino acids. Losses at the gene ends were 4 bases for V and 7 bases for J; bases not matched to a gene: 8. Germline CDR1 is SGHTA and CDR2 is FQGNSA.

The chain is built from TRBV7-2 and TRBJ2-5; D ambiguous. V lost 0 bases to trimming and J lost 4 bases, with 9 bases between them. Per the germline V gene, CDR1 is SGHTA and CDR2 is FQGNSA. The CDR3 has 14 amino acids. The CDR3 loop is CASSLASGRETQYF. CDR3 coding DNA: TGTGCCAGCAGCTTAGCTTCGGGTAGAGAGACCCAGTACTTC.

V usage is TRBV7-3 and J usage is TRBJ2-2; D gene unclear. Germline V gives CDR1 SGHTA, CDR2 FQGTGA. V was clipped by 2 bases and J by 2 bases, with 18 bases between them. The CDR3 runs to 18 residues. DNA of the CDR3: TGTGCCAGCAGCTTATCCCTTTTAGGCAGGTCCAACACCGGGGAGCTGTTTTTT. This translates into CASSLSLLGRSNTGELFF.

The chain recombines TRBV2 with TRBJ2-1, with a possible D match to TRBD1 (5 bases). Between the trimmed V and J ends, which lost 3 bases and 7 bases, there was a span of 10 bases. The germline gives CDR1 SNHLY, CDR2 FYNNEI. The CDR3 covers 13 residues. The CDR3 sequence is CASSDQGPNEQFF. As DNA, the CDR3 is TGTGCCAGCAGTGATCAGGGTCCGAATGAGCAGTTCTTC.

This clonotype was detected only a few times. This chain links TRBV20-1 with TRBJ2-1; 13 bases map to TRBD2. CDR3 length: 15 amino acids. Germline loops: CDR1 DFQATT, CDR2 SNEGSKA (reference sequence). V was clipped by 6 bases and J by 5 bases; unmatched bases: 7. The chain's CDR3 is CSAPRTSGGDNEQFF. CDR3 nucleotides: TGCAGTGCCCCTCGAACTAGCGGGGGGGACAATGAGCAGTTCTTC.

The V gene is TRBV19, the J gene TRBJ1-1; 7 nucleotides agree with TRBD1. The V gene end was trimmed by 11 bases and the J gene end by 3 bases; junction bases not matched to a gene: 6. There are 12 residues in the CDR3. In germline, CDR1 is LNHDA, CDR2 SQIVND (reference sequence). The CDR3 here is CASETGYTEAFF. The DNA for the CDR3 is TGTGCCTCTGAGACAGGGTACACTGAAGCTTTCTTT. Full variable domain (missing parts from reference TRBV19 and TRBJ1-1): DGGITQSPKYLFRKEGQNVTLSCEQNLNHDAMYWYRQDPGQGLRLIYYSQIVNDFQKGDIAEGYSVSREKKESFPLTVTSAQKNPTAFYLCASETGYTEAFFGQGTRLTVV.

This clonotype has only a few counts. This chain connects TRBV6-5 to TRBJ2-7, with 8 bases that match TRBD1. After removal of 8 bases from V and 2 bases from J, the junction contained 14 bases not matched to a gene. CDR3 length: 16 amino acids. CDR1 and CDR2 from the germline V gene are MNHEY and SVGAGI. The CDR3 DNA reads as TGTGCCAGCGAGAACAGGGGCGACAGGGGCACCTACGAGCAGTACTTC. Encoded protein: CASENRGDRGTYEQYF.

V and J are TRBV4-3 and TRBJ2-3; D may be TRBD1 or TRBD2 (5 bases each). V dropped 3 bases and J dropped 4 bases, with 17 bases sitting between them. There are 16 residues in the CDR3. From germline, CDR1 is LGHNA and CDR2 YSLEER. The CDR3 region has the DNA TGCGCCAGCAGCCAGATGAGACCTGTGGGGGCAGATACGCAGTATTTT. Translating gives CASSQMRPVGADTQYF.

The gene calls are TRBV5-5 and TRBJ1-1; unclear D gene. The CDR3 runs 12 residues. The V and J ends lost 0 bases and 8 bases respectively, with 8 bases between them. Germline lookup yields CDR1 SGHKS and CDR2 YYEKEE (reference sequence). CDR3 amino acids: CASSLVTAEAFF. The CDR3 bases are TGTGCCAGCAGCTTGGTTACAGCAGAAGCTTTCTTT. The whole variable domain, remainder taken from reference TRBV5-5 and TRBJ1-1, is DAGVTQSPTHLIKTRGQQVTLRCSPISGHKSVSWYQQVLGQGPQFIFQYYEKEERGRGNFPDRFSARQFPNYSSELNVNALLLGDSALYLCASSLVTAEAFFGQGTRLTVV.

This chain links TRBV7-3 with TRBJ2-3; 7 positions match TRBD1. V lost 5 bases to trimming and J lost 4 bases; unmatched junction nucleotides: 6. Germline V gives CDR1 SGHTA, CDR2 FQGTGA. This CDR3 has 14 residues. The DNA for the CDR3 is TGTGCCAGCAGCCCTGGGACAGTGGCAGATACGCAGTATTTT. It specifies CASSPGTVADTQYF. The variable domain in full, completed from reference TRBV7-3 and TRBJ2-3, reads GAGVSQTPSNKVTEKGKYVELRCDPISGHTALYWYRQSLGQGPEFLIYFQGTGAADDSGLPNDRFFAVRPEGSVSTLKIQRTERGDSAVYLCASSPGTVADTQYFGPGTRLTVL.

There are a few counts of this clonotype. The J gene is TRBJ1-2, the V gene TRBV21-1; the D call of TRBD1 is as the table states it, not checked on the DNA. TRBV21-1 is tagged as a pseudogene. The CDR3 is made up of 15 amino acids. The CDR3 spells CASSKAGRFRDGYTF. The DNA for the CDR3 is TGTGCCAGCAGCAAAGCCGGGCGTTTTCGGGACGGCTACACCTTC.

This sequence joins TRBV6-1 and TRBJ2-1, with D perhaps TRBD1 or TRBD2 (5 bases each). V lost 1 base and J 10 bases, leaving 14 bases between the germline ends. This CDR3 has 14 residues. CDR1 MNHNS and CDR2 SASEGT come from the germline V gene. CDR3 protein: CASSEEGLPGEQFF. The CDR3 DNA follows: TGTGCCAGCAGTGAAGAGGGGCTCCCGGGGGAGCAGTTCTTC.

This clonotype was counted at least ten times. The chain is built from TRBV2 and TRBJ2-4; D tentatively reads TRBD1 or TRBD2 (7 bases each). The CDR3 runs 14 residues. Germline CDR1 and CDR2: SNHLY and FYNNEI. V was pared by 6 bases and J by 8 bases, with 17 bases between. CDR3 sequence: CASSTRGGRDIQYF. In DNA form, the CDR3 reads TGTGCCAGCAGCACCAGGGGGGGCAGGGACATTCAGTACTTC. The entire variable domain, with the rest obtained from reference TRBV2 and TRBJ2-4, is as follows: EPEVTQTPSHQVTQMGQEVILRCVPISNHLYFYWYRQILGQKVEFLVSFYNNEISEKSEIFDDQFSVERPDGSNFTLKIRSTKLEDSAMYFCASSTRGGRDIQYFGAGTRLSVL.

The gene calls are TRBV19 and TRBJ2-1; 8 nucleotides match TRBD1. V shed 3 bases, J shed 4 bases, and the junction held 11 bases outside the gene matches. The CDR3 covers 17 residues. Germline-derived CDR1 and CDR2 are LNHDA and SQIVND (reference sequence). CDR3 sequence reads: CASSIWGTGGDYNEQFF. CDR3 nucleotides: TGTGCCAGTAGTATCTGGGGAACAGGGGGTGATTACAATGAGCAGTTCTTC.

The table lists this clonotype with a few counts. The genes are TRBV7-2 and TRBJ1-1; weak D call: TRBD1 (6 bases). The V gene's germline CDR1 is SGHTA and CDR2 FQGNSA. The CDR3 length is 14 residues. V shed 5 bases and J shed 2 bases, with 12 bases lying between them. CDR3 sequence reads: CASSPTGFNTEAFF. The CDR3 DNA sequence: TGTGCCAGCAGCCCCACAGGGTTCAACACTGAAGCTTTCTTT.

This chain joins TRBV12-3 or TRBV12-4 and TRBJ2-3, with D hard to call. V lost 3 bases and J lost 5, with 9 bases in between. The CDR3 runs 13 residues. The CDR3 reads CASSLQAIDTQYF. The DNA for the CDR3 is TGTGCCAGCAGTTTGCAGGCCATAGATACGCAGTATTTT.

This clonotype occurred a few times. The chain couples TRBV7-2 to TRBJ2-7; 9 nucleotides agree with TRBD2. The CDR3 spans 14 residues. CDR1 is SGHTA, CDR2 FQGNSA, per germline. Trimming took 3 bases from V and 4 from J; bases not matched to a gene: 4. The CDR3 nucleotides are TGTGCCAGCAGCTTTGCGGGGGGGCTTTACGAGCAGTACGTC. This encodes CASSFAGGLYEQYV.

This clonotype turned up a few times. The rearrangement joins TRBV6-2 or TRBV6-3 to TRBJ2-7; D may be TRBD2 (6 bases). This CDR3 is 14 amino acids long. Between the trimmed V and J ends, which lost 6 bases and 1 base, there was a span of 13 bases. Germline V gene sequence: CDR1 MNHEY, CDR2 SVGEGT. CDR3 coding DNA: TGTGCCAGCAGACCTCGACTAGTTTCCTACGAGCAGTACGTC. This translates into CASRPRLVSYEQYV.

Concerning this clonotype: One end of the junction varies from germline; a read error may be responsible. This chain uses TRBV7-9 with TRBJ2-5, with D unresolved. The germline V gene encodes CDR1 SEHNR and CDR2 FQNEAQ (reference sequence). CDR3 length equals 11 residues. DNA for the CDR3: TGTGACAGCAGCTTTAAAGAGACCCAGTACTTC. Translated: CDSSFKETQYF.

The chain combines TRBV29-1 with TRBJ1-2, with D maybe TRBD1 (6 bases). Germline V CDR1 and CDR2: SQVTM, ANQGSEA. The CDR3 spans 14 residues. Trimming cost V 3 bases and J 2 bases, with 13 bases left between them. DNA of the CDR3: TGCAGCGTTGAGTCAGGGGCGGAGAACTATGGCTACACCTTC. Its protein is CSVESGAENYGYTF.

The chain is built from TRBV12-3 or TRBV12-4 and TRBJ2-7; 15 bases are a match to TRBD2. Trimming at V came to 6 bases and at J to 5 bases, leaving 5 bases not matched to a gene. CDR3 size: 15 residues. The chain's CDR3 is CASRDGLAGGDEQYF. The CDR3 nucleotides are TGTGCCAGCAGAGATGGACTAGCGGGGGGGGACGAGCAGTACTTC.

The chain employs TRBV11-2 and TRBJ1-1; 7 bases map to TRBD1. The trim removed 5 bases at V and 3 bases at J, leaving 6 bases unmatched. In germline, CDR1 is SGHAT, CDR2 FQNNGV. CDR3 length equals 14 residues. CDR3 in amino acids: CASSAGGVYTEAFF. The CDR3 DNA is TGTGCCAGCAGCGCAGGGGGTGTGTACACTGAAGCTTTCTTT.

The rearrangement links TRBV20-1 to TRBJ2-7, with TRBD2 matching over 8 bases. Unmatched junction bases numbered 7, after V lost 6 bases and J lost 0 bases. CDR1 and CDR2 from the germline V gene are DFQATT and SNEGSKA (reference sequence). The CDR3 spans 14 residues. CDR3 in amino acids: CSALSRGGSYEQYV. Here the CDR3 DNA reads TGCAGTGCGTTGTCACGGGGGGGCTCCTACGAGCAGTACGTC.

The chain is built from TRBV6-6 and TRBJ1-2, with TRBD1 identical over 10 bases. The V gene's germline CDR1 is MNHNY and CDR2 SVGAGI (reference sequence). The V gene end was trimmed by 8 bases and the J gene end by 7 bases; junction bases not matched to a gene: 16. CDR3 length: 16 amino acids. The CDR3 coding sequence is TGTGCCAGCTCAAGGCAAACCGGGACAGGGGTGCGTGGCTACACCTTC. The encoded protein is CASSRQTGTGVRGYTF.